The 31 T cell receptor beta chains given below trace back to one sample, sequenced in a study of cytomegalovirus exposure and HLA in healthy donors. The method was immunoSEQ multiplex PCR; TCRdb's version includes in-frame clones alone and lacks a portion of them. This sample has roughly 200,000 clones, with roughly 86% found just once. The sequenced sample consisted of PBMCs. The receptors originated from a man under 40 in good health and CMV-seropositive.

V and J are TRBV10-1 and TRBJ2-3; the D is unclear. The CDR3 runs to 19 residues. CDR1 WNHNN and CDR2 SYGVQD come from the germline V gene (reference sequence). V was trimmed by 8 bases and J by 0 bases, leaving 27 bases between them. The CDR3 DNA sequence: TGCGCCAGCGGACCCTGTAGGCGAATTGAAGACCCTAGCACAGATACGCAGTATTTT. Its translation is CASGPCRRIEDPSTDTQYF.

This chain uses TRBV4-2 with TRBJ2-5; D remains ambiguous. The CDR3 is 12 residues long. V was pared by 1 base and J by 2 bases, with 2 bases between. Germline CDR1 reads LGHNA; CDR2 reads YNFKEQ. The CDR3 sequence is CASSQAQETQYF. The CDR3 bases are TGTGCCAGCAGCCAAGCGCAAGAGACCCAGTACTTC.

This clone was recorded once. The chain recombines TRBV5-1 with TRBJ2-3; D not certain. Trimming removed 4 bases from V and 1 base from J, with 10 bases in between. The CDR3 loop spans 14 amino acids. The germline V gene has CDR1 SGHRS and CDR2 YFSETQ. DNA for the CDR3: TGCGCCAGCAGCGGCTCTTTCGGCACAGATACGCAGTATTTT. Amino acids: CASSGSFGTDTQYF.

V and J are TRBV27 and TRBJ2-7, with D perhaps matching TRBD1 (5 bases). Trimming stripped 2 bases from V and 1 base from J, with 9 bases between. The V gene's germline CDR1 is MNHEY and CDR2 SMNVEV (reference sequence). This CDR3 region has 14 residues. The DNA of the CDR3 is TGTGCCAGCAGTTTAGAGGACACTTCCTACGAGCAGTACTTC. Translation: CASSLEDTSYEQYF.

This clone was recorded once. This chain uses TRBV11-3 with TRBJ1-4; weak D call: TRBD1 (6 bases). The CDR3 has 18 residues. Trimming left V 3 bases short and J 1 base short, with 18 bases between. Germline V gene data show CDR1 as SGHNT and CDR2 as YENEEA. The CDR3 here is CASSFSILGGGTNEKLFF. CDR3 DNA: TGTGCCAGCAGCTTCTCTATTTTAGGGGGTGGAACTAATGAAAAACTGTTTTTT.

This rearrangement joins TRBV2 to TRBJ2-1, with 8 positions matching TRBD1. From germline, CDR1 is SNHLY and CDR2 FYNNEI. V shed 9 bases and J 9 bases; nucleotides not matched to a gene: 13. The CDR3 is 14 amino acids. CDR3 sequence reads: CARTGAISNGEQFF. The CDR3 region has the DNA TGTGCCAGGACAGGGGCGATATCCAATGGTGAGCAGTTCTTC.

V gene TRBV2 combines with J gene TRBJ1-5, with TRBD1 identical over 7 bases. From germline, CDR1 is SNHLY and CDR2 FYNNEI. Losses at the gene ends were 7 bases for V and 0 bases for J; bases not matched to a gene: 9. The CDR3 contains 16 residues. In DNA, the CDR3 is TGTGCCAGCACCCGGGACAGTTCTTATAGCAATCAGCCCCAGCATTTT. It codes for CASTRDSSYSNQPQHF.

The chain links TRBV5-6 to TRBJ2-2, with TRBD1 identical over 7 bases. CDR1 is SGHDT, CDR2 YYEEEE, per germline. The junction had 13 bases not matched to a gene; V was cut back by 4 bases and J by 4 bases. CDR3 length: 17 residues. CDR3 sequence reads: CASSDMTGSGGTGELFF. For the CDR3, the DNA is TGTGCCAGCAGCGATATGACAGGGTCAGGGGGCACCGGGGAGCTGTTTTTT.

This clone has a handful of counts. The CDR3 spells CASSLWDRGSNEQFF. DNA of the CDR3: TGTGCCAGCAGCCTGTGGGACAGGGGGTCAAATGAGCAGTTCTTC. The chain links TRBV7-9 to TRBJ2-1; 11 bases are a match to TRBD1. CDR1 is SEHNR and CDR2 is FQNEAQ in the germline V gene (reference sequence). The CDR3 runs 15 residues. V was clipped by 5 bases and J by 7 bases; unmatched bases: 7.

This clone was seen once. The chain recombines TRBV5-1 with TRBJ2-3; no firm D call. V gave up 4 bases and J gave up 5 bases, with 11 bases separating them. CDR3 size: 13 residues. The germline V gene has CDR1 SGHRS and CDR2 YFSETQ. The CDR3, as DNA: TGCGCCAGCAGCCCCCCTGGGGAAGATACGCAGTATTTT. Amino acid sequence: CASSPPGEDTQYF.

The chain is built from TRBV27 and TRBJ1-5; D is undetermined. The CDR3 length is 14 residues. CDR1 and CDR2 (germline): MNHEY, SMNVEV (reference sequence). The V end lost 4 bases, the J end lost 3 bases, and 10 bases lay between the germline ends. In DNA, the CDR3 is TGTGCCAGCAGTTCTGCGGTCCCCAATCAGCCCCAGCATTTT. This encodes CASSSAVPNQPQHF.

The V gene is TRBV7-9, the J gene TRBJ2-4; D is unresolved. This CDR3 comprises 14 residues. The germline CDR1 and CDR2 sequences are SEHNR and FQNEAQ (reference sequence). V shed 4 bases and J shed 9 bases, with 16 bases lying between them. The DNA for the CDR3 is TGTGCCAGCAGCTCAACGCCCCCACTGGGCATTCAGTACTTC. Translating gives CASSSTPPLGIQYF.

DNA for the CDR3: TGTGCCAGTAGTATCAGCGGAGAGCAGTACTTC. Protein product: CASSISGEQYF. The gene calls are TRBV19 and TRBJ2-7; D is perhaps TRBD2 (5 bases). Germline assignment: CDR1 LNHDA and CDR2 SQIVND (reference sequence). CDR3 length: 11 residues. Trimming removed 3 bases at V and 7 bases at J, with 7 bases between.

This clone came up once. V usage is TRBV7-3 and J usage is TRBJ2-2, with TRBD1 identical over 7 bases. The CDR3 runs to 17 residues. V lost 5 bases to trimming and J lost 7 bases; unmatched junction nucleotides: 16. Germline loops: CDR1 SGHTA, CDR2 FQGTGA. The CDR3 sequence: CASSRFGTGASIGELFF. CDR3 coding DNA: TGTGCCAGCAGCCGCTTTGGTACAGGGGCAAGCATCGGGGAGCTGTTTTTT. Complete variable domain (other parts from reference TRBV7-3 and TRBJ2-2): GAGVSQTPSNKVTEKGKYVELRCDPISGHTALYWYRQSLGQGPEFLIYFQGTGAADDSGLPNDRFFAVRPEGSVSTLKIQRTERGDSAVYLCASSRFGTGASIGELFFGEGSRLTVL.

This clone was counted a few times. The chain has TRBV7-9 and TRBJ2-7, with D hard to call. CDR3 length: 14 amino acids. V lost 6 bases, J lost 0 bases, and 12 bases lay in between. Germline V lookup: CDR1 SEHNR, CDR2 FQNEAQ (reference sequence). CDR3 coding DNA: TGTGCCAGCAGTCTGGAGAGGCACTCCTACGAGCAGTACTTC. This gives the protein CASSLERHSYEQYF.

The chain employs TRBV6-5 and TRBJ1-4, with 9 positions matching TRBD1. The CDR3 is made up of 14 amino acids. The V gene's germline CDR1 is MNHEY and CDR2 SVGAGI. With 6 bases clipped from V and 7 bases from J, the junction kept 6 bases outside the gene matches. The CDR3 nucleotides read TGTGCCAGCAGACCAGACAGGGGGAGTGAAAAACTGTTTTTT. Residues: CASRPDRGSEKLFF.

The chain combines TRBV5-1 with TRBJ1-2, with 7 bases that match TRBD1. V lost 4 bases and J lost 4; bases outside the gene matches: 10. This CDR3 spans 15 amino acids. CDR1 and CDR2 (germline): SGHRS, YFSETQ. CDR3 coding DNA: TGCGCCAGCAGCCCCGAACATGAGGGGGCCTATGGCTACACCTTC. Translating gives CASSPEHEGAYGYTF.

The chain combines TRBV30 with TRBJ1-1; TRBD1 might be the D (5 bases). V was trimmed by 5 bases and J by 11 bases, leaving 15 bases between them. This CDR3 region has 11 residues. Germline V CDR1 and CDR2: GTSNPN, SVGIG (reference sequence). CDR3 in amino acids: CAWGRGRRAFF. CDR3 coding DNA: TGTGCCTGGGGCCGGGGCCGGCGGGCTTTCTTT.

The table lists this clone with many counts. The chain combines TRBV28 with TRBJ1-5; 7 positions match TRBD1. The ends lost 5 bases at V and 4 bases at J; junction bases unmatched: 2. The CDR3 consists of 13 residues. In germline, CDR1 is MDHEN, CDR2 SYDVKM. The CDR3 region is CASSPTGNQPQHF. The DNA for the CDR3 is TGTGCCAGCAGTCCGACAGGGAATCAGCCCCAGCATTTT.

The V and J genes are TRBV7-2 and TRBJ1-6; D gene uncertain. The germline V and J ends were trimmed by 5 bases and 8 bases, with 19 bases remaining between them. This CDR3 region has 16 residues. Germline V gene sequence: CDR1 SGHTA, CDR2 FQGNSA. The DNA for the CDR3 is TGTGCCAGCAGCGCGCAGACGACTCTGAGGTATTCACCCCTCCACTTT. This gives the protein CASSAQTTLRYSPLHF.

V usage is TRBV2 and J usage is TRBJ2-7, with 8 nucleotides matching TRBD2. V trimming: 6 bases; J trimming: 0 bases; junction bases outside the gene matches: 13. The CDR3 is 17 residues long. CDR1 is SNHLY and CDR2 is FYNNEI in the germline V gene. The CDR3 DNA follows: TGTGCCAGCAGCCCGTGGGCTAGCGGGTCGATCTCCTACGAGCAGTACTTC. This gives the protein CASSPWASGSISYEQYF.

The CDR3, as DNA: TGCGCCAGCAGCTTGCGGTCTTTTAGCACAGATACGCAGTATTTT. It encodes CASSLRSFSTDTQYF. The chain recombines TRBV5-1 with TRBJ2-3, with no clear D. The CDR3 is 15 residues long. V shed 1 base and J shed 0 bases, with 9 bases lying between them. The germline gives CDR1 SGHRS, CDR2 YFSETQ.

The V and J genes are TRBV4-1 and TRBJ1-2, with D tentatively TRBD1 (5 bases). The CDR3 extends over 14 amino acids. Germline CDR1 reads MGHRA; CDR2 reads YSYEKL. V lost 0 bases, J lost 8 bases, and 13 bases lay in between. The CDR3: CASSQDVIRDGYTF. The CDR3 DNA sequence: TGCGCCAGCAGCCAAGATGTGATCCGGGACGGCTACACCTTC.

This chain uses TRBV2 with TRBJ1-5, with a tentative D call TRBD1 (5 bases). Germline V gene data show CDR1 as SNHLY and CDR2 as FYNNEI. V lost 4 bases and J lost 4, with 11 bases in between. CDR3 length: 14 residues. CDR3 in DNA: TGTGCCAGCAGTGTGTACAGGTCTAATCAGCCCCAGCATTTT. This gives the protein CASSVYRSNQPQHF.

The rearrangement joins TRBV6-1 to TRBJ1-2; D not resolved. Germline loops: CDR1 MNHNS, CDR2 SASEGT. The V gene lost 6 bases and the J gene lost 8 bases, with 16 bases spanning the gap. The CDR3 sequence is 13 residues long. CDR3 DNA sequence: TGTGCCAGCAGCACCCCTGGGGTTTTGGGCTACACCTTC. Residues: CASSTPGVLGYTF.

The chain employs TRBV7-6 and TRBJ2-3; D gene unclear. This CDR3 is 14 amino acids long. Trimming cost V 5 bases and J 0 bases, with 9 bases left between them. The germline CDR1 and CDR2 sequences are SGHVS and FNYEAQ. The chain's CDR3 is CASSPTKSTDTQYF. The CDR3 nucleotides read TGTGCCAGCAGCCCAACCAAGAGCACAGATACGCAGTATTTT. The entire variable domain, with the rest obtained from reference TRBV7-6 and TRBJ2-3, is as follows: GAGVSQSPRYKVTKRGQDVALRCDPISGHVSLYWYRQALGQGPEFLTYFNYEAQQDKSGLPNDRFSAERPEGSISTLTIQRTEQRDSAMYRCASSPTKSTDTQYFGPGTRLTVL.

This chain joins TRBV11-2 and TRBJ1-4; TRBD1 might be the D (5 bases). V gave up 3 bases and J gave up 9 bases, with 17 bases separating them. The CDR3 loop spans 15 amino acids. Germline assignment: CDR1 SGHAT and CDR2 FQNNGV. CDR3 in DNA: TGTGCCAGCAGCTTTATGGGACGAGAAGGGAAAAAACTGTTTTTT. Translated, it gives CASSFMGREGKKLFF.

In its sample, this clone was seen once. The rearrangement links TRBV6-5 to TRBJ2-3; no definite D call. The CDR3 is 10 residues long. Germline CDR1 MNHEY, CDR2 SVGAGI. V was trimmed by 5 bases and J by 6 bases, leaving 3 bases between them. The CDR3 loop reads CASSEDTQYF. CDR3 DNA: TGTGCCAGCAGTGAGGATACGCAGTATTTT.

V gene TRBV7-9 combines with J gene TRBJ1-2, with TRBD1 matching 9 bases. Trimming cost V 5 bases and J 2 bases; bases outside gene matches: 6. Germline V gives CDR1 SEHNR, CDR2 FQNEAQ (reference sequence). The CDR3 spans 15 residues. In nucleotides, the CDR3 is TGTGCCAGCAGCCCGAAGACAGGGGGAAACTATGGCTACACCTTC. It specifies CASSPKTGGNYGYTF. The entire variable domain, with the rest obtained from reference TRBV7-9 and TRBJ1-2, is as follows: DTGVSQNPRHKITKRGQNVTFRCDPISEHNRLYWYRQTLGQGPEFLTYFQNEAQLEKSRLLSDRFSAERPKGSFSTLEIQRTEQGDSAMYLCASSPKTGGNYGYTFGSGTRLTVV.

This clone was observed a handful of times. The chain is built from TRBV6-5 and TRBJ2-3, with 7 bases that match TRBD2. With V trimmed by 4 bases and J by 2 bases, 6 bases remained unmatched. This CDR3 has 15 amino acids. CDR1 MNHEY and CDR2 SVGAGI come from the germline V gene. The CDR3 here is CASSSESGVTDTQYF. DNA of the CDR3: TGTGCCAGCAGTTCGGAGAGCGGGGTCACAGATACGCAGTATTTT.

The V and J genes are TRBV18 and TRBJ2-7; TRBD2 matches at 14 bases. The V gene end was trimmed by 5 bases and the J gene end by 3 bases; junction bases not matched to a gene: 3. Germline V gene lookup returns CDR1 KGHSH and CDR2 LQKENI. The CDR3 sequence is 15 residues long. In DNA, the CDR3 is TGTGCCAGCTCAGACGGGACTAGCGGGAGCTACGAGCAGTACTTC. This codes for CASSDGTSGSYEQYF.